Presented here are 11 T cell receptor beta chains from one specimen sequenced in a study of blood T cell repertoires in COVID-19 (dated by TCRdb to 2018 to 2020). The method was the immunoSEQ multiplex PCR assay. The source is immuneACCESS, and TCRdb retained only in-frame sequences with V and J called. Part of the clones is not carried over; for the studies checked, unresolved V genes explain less than half of this, and the remainder is unexplained. Present in this sample are approximately 250,000 clones, 85% to 90% of which were seen just once. The ten most abundant clones make up less than 4.5% of the sample. Sequencing was done on a sample of peripheral blood. These receptors came from a man aged 18 to 30 with active or convalescent COVID-19.

The sample holds one count of this clone. The chain recombines TRBV19 with TRBJ1-6; D may be TRBD1 (6 bases). The CDR3 contains 21 residues. Deletions cut 5 bases from V and 0 bases from J, with 26 bases between. CDR1 and CDR2 (germline): LNHDA, SQIVND (reference sequence). The CDR3 coding sequence is TGTGCCAGTAGTCCCTCCGGCCCCAACAGGGAAGGAGGCTCCTATAATTCACCCCTCCACTTT. It specifies CASSPSGPNREGGSYNSPLHF.

CDR3 amino acids: CAISNGLNQPQHF. The CDR3 DNA reads as TGTGCCATCAGTAATGGACTGAATCAGCCCCAGCATTTT. The J gene is TRBJ1-5, the V gene TRBV10-3; D unclear. The CDR3 is 13 amino acids. The germline V gene encodes CDR1 ENHRY and CDR2 SYGVKD. V was clipped by 5 bases and J by 4 bases, with 9 bases between them.

The sample holds a few counts of this clone. V and J are TRBV7-2 and TRBJ2-7, with 14 bases fitting TRBD2. CDR1 and CDR2 (germline): SGHTA, FQGNSA. The CDR3 has 15 residues. The V and J ends lost 5 bases and 7 bases, in that order; junction bases with no gene match: 7. CDR3 residues: CASSRPGLAGVEQYF. CDR3 coding DNA: TGTGCCAGCAGCCGGCCGGGACTAGCGGGAGTTGAGCAGTACTTC.

The chain employs TRBV28 and TRBJ1-2, with D perhaps matching TRBD1 (6 bases). Per the germline V gene, CDR1 is MDHEN and CDR2 is SYDVKM. There are 14 residues in the CDR3. V lost 5 bases, J lost 6 bases, and 16 bases lay in between. The CDR3 here is CASSTLDRLHGYTF. The CDR3 region has the DNA TGTGCCAGCAGTACCCTAGACAGGCTTCATGGCTACACCTTC.

The V gene is TRBV9, the J gene TRBJ2-7, with TRBD2 matching 8 bases. CDR3 length: 14 residues. Germline CDR1 and CDR2: SGDLS and YYNGEE. Trimming at V came to 3 bases and at J to 3 bases, leaving 5 bases not matched to a gene. The chain's CDR3 is CASSGGTSFYEQYF. The DNA of the CDR3 is TGTGCCAGCAGCGGGGGGACTAGTTTCTACGAGCAGTACTTC.

This clone was found a few times. This rearrangement joins TRBV2 to TRBJ1-1; 10 nucleotides match TRBD1. V trimming: 9 bases; J trimming: 10 bases; junction bases outside the gene matches: 5. CDR1 is SNHLY and CDR2 is FYNNEI in the germline V gene. This CDR3 has 11 amino acids. The CDR3 protein is CARWTGGVAFF. CDR3 bases: TGTGCCAGGTGGACAGGGGGTGTAGCTTTCTTT.

The V and J genes are TRBV7-9 and TRBJ1-1, with 9 bases fitting TRBD1. CDR3 length: 15 amino acids. After removal of 5 bases from V and 3 bases from J, the junction contained 7 bases not matched to a gene. CDR1 and CDR2 from the germline V gene are SEHNR and FQNEAQ (reference sequence). In DNA, the CDR3 is TGTGCCAGCAGCGCCGGGACAGGGTCGCACACTGAAGCTTTCTTT. The encoded protein is CASSAGTGSHTEAFF.

V usage is TRBV7-2 and J usage is TRBJ2-3, with D possibly TRBD1 on 6 matching bases. Between the trimmed V and J ends, which lost 1 base and 3 bases, there was a span of 14 bases. The CDR3 spans 16 residues. Germline V gives CDR1 SGHTA, CDR2 FQGNSA. In DNA form, the CDR3 reads TGTGCCAGCAGCTTAGGGGCGCTAACAGGGACAGATACGCAGTATTTT. Its translation is CASSLGALTGTDTQYF.

This clone was picked up a small number of times. The rearrangement uses TRBV10-1 and TRBJ2-2, with D perhaps matching TRBD1 (6 bases). The germline gives CDR1 WNHNN, CDR2 SYGVQD (reference sequence). The CDR3 runs to 15 residues. Trimming shortened V by 3 bases and J by 4 bases, and 12 bases separated the two germline ends. The CDR3 region has the DNA TGCGCCAGCAGTGACACAACAGGGACCACCGGGGAGCTGTTTTTT. Translated: CASSDTTGTTGELFF.

The rearrangement links TRBV19 to TRBJ2-7, with unresolved D. The V end was cut by 6 bases, the J end by 6 bases, with 12 bases between. Per germline, CDR1 LNHDA and CDR2 SQIVND (reference sequence). The CDR3 runs to 12 residues. CDR3 sequence reads: CASSDSGGEQYF. CDR3 coding DNA: TGTGCCAGTAGCGACTCCGGCGGCGAGCAGTACTTC.

Comment on this clone: This sequence may be a read error, since a much larger clone differs from it by one base. This chain joins TRBV6-2 or TRBV6-3 and TRBJ2-1; TRBD1 aligns across 11 bases. The germline V gene encodes CDR1 MNHEY and CDR2 SVGEGT. The length of the CDR3 is 15 residues. V was clipped by 5 bases and J by 4 bases; unmatched bases: 4. The CDR3 sequence is CASSPGTGGYNEQFF. As DNA, the CDR3 is TGTGCCAGCAGTCCCGGGACAGGGGGGTACAATGAGCAGTTCTTC.